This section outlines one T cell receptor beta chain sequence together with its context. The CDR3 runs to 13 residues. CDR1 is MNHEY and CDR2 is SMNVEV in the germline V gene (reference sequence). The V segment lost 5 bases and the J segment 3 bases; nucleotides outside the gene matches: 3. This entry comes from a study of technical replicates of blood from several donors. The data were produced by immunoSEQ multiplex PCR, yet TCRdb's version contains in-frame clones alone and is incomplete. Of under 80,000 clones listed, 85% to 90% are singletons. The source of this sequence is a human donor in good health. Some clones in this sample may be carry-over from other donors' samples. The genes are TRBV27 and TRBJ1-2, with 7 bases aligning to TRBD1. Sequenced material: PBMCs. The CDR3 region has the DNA TGTGCCAGCAGTCTAACAGGGGACTATGGCTACACCTTC. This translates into CASSLTGDYGYTF.